This TCR beta chain was captured by sequencing in a study of a mutant IDH1 vaccine in newly diagnosed glioma. In the study overall: The start of vaccination came 4-6 weeks after radiotherapy alone, or with temozolomide cycles. Most patients had radiochemotherapy with temozolomide before enrollment; others had one alone.

For this clone: What it binds is unknown.

Specified time point: week 11, during vaccination. One vaccine dose held 300 ug of mutant IDH1 20-mer peptide and came with topical imiquimod. This CDR3 spans 17 amino acids. Trimming removed 4 bases at V and 0 bases at J, with 18 bases between. Germline CDR1 and CDR2: SGHRS and YFSETQ. General observations from the study: Vaccine-induced responses were seen in more than 90% of patients, spanning several MHC alleles.

Using immunoSEQ multiplex PCR, the repertoire was profiled, and TCRdb retains in-frame clones only, with some absent. Of 110,000 or so clones in the sample, roughly 90% were seen once. This material consisted of PBMCs, taken from a glioma patient whose treatment included an IDH1 peptide vaccine. The gene calls are TRBV5-1 and TRBJ2-3, with a possible D match to TRBD2 (6 bases). The receptor's source is a woman in her 50s with glioma. Here the CDR3 DNA reads TGCGCCAGCAGCCGGGACCCGGCGGGGTCCAGCACAGATACGCAGTATTTT. Amino acids: CASSRDPAGSSTDTQYF.